The 32 T cell receptor beta chains below all came from one sample that was sequenced in a study of T cells in women clearing cervical HPV infection. Sequencing was performed with immunoSEQ multiplex PCR; in TCRdb, only in-frame clones are kept and a portion is missing. The sample holds fewer than 25,000 clones. Sequenced material: blood buffy coat. Every receptor here comes from a woman aged 18-70 years with a cervical HPV16 infection that either progressed to CIN3+ or cleared (not recorded which).

Note on this clone: From the germline J gene comes the end of the CDR3, since the read stops 3 residues before it. The chain recombines TRBV5-6 with TRBJ1-2; TRBD1 aligns across 8 bases. Germline V gene lookup returns CDR1 SGHDT and CDR2 YYEEEE. The CDR3 consists of 15 residues. CDR3 protein: CASSPDRASVIGYTF. The part of the CDR3 DNA that was read is TGTGCCAGCAGTCCGGACAGGGCTAGCGTTATCGGC.

For this clone: The sequence runs out 3 residues before the end of the CDR3; the remainder is reconstructed from the germline J gene. J is TRBJ2-1 and V is TRBV7-9; 7 nucleotides align to TRBD1. CDR3 size: 15 residues. V trimming: 5 bases; J trimming: 6 bases; junction bases outside the gene matches: 10. Germline CDR1 SEHNR, CDR2 FQNEAQ (reference sequence). The CDR3: CASSPGQGDLNEQFF. The CDR3 bases that were read are TGTGCCAGCAGCCCCGGGCAGGGGGACCTCAATGAG.

For this clone: The read stops 3 residues short of the end of the CDR3; the missing end is completed from the germline J gene. The chain joins TRBV6-1 to TRBJ2-3; 15 bases map to TRBD2. Germline CDR1 reads MNHNS; CDR2 reads SASEGT. The CDR3 loop spans 17 amino acids. V shed 0 bases, J shed 6 bases, and the junction held 4 bases outside the gene matches. CDR3 DNA (partial): TGTGCCAGCAGTGAAGCGAGGACTAGCGGGAGGGAGGATACG. Translation gives CASSEARTSGREDT. The CDR3 in full is CASSEARTSGREDTQYF.

This CDR3 reads CASSHSPYEQYF. The sequenced CDR3 bases are TGTGCCAGCAGCCATAGTCCCTACGAG. This chain connects TRBV28 to TRBJ2-7; D not certain. The CDR3 end lies 3 residues beyond the end of the read and is filled in from the germline J gene. The CDR3 covers 12 residues. Per germline, CDR1 MDHEN and CDR2 SYDVKM. The V gene lost 6 bases and the J gene lost 2 bases, with 8 bases spanning the gap.

Comment on this clone: Read data end 3 residues before the CDR3 end; the end is taken from the germline J gene. The rearrangement joins TRBV7-1 to TRBJ2-5; 7 nucleotides align to TRBD1. TRBV7-1 counts as an open reading frame of uncertain function. Trimming removed 3 bases from V and 1 base from J; junction bases left unmatched: 20. CDR3 size: 20 residues. CDR3 in amino acids: CASSSNRPLTGDGSQETQYF. The sequenced CDR3 bases are TGTGCCAGCAGCTCTAATAGACCCCTTACAGGGGACGGAAGCCAAGAGACC.

Concerning this clone itself: Sequencing ends 3 residues short of the CDR3 end; the germline J gene provides the rest. This chain uses TRBV5-1 with TRBJ2-7; 8 bases line up with TRBD1. CDR1 SGHRS and CDR2 YFSETQ come from the germline V gene. This CDR3 is 13 amino acids long. V was pared by 4 bases and J by 5 bases, with 5 bases of the junction left unmatched. CDR3 in amino acids: CASSPTQGDEQYF. The sequenced part of the CDR3 DNA is TGCGCCAGCAGCCCCACACAGGGGGACGAG.

For this clone: The read ends 3 residues shy of where the CDR3 ends; the end is completed using the germline J gene. The chain recombines TRBV7-9 with TRBJ2-7; possible D gene TRBD1, 6 bases. The CDR3 is 15 amino acids. V was pared by 5 bases and J by 2 bases, with 16 bases between. Germline V lookup: CDR1 SEHNR, CDR2 FQNEAQ (reference sequence). The CDR3 sequence is CASSPPGHKTYEQYF. CDR3 bases read: TGTGCCAGCAGCCCCCCGGGACATAAAACCTACGAG.

As to this clone: The sequence runs out 3 residues before the end of the CDR3; the remainder is reconstructed from the germline J gene. The chain uses TRBV19 and TRBJ1-1, with TRBD1 matching over 9 bases. Looked up from germline, CDR1 is LNHDA and CDR2 is SQIVND (reference sequence). CDR3 length: 14 residues. CDR3: CASSTPGQGRRAFF. The CDR3 DNA, read in part, is TGTGCCAGTAGTACACCGGGACAGGGAAGGCGA.

To note about this clone: The observed sequence ends 3 residues before the CDR3 terminus, with the missing tail filled in from the germline J gene. The chain has TRBV18 and TRBJ1-2; the D is unclear. Germline CDR1 reads KGHSH; CDR2 reads LQKENI. The CDR3 has 12 amino acids. The CDR3 bases that were read are TGTGCCAGCTCACCCCCATCCTACGAC. It is translated as CASSPPSYD. The CDR3 as a whole reads CASSPPSYDYTF.

For this clone: The read stops 3 residues short of the end of the CDR3; the missing end is completed from the germline J gene. This chain links TRBV29-1 with TRBJ1-2; 7 bases agree with TRBD1. The germline V gene encodes CDR1 SQVTM and CDR2 ANQGSEA. This CDR3 spans 13 amino acids. This CDR3 is CSVTYTGAYDYTF. CDR3 DNA, as far as it was read: TGCAGCGTGACTTACACAGGGGCCTACGAC.

On this clone: The read terminates 3 residues ahead of where the CDR3 ends, so the germline J gene completes it. This rearrangement joins TRBV19 to TRBJ1-1; a weak D match, TRBD1 (6 bases). CDR3 length equals 15 residues. From germline, CDR1 is LNHDA and CDR2 SQIVND (reference sequence). The V end lost 3 bases, the J end lost 6 bases, and 17 bases lay between the germline ends. The sequenced part of the CDR3 DNA is TGTGCCAGTAGTATTACGGGGGGGCTCCTAGCTGAA. Residues: CASSITGGLLAE. The entire CDR3 protein reads CASSITGGLLAEAFF.

Details on this clone: The CDR3 end falls 3 residues outside the read, so it is completed with the germline J gene. The chain is built from TRBV20-1 and TRBJ2-1, with 12 nucleotides matching TRBD1. Germline V gives CDR1 DFQATT, CDR2 SNEGSKA (reference sequence). The CDR3 spans 16 residues. Losses at the gene ends were 3 bases for V and 9 bases for J; bases not matched to a gene: 12. The CDR3 reads CSASTLEGQGAGEQFF. The sequenced part of the CDR3 DNA is TGCAGTGCTAGTACCCTAGAGGGACAGGGGGCTGGTGAG.

With respect to this clone: The read terminates 3 residues before the CDR3 end, so the remaining end is supplied by the germline J gene. This chain joins TRBV2 and TRBJ1-2, with no clear D. The CDR3 length is 14 residues. Germline CDR1 is SNHLY and CDR2 is FYNNEI. The DNA read from the CDR3 is TGTGCCAGCAGTAGACGCACGGGGATGGGGGGC. As protein: CASSRRTGMGG. The full CDR3 is CASSRRTGMGGYTF.

Comment on this clone: The read ends 3 residues before the CDR3 terminus; that terminus is restored from the germline J gene. J is TRBJ2-5 and V is TRBV20-1; D ambiguous. The germline CDR1 and CDR2 sequences are DFQATT and SNEGSKA (reference sequence). V was trimmed by 4 bases and J by 2 bases, leaving 8 bases between them. This CDR3 comprises 12 residues. CDR3 sequence: CSATPSQETQYF. The DNA read from the CDR3 is TGCAGTGCTACGCCTAGTCAAGAGACC.

This clone is deemed medium-sized by its frequency. The read terminates 3 residues ahead of where the CDR3 ends, so the germline J gene completes it. The rearrangement joins TRBV7-3 to TRBJ2-3; TRBD1 might be the D (6 bases). The V and J ends lost 7 bases and 3 bases respectively, with 11 bases between them. The CDR3 spans 13 residues. The germline gives CDR1 SGHTA, CDR2 FQGTGA. CDR3 bases read: TGTGCCAGCAACTCAGGGGCGACAGATACG. Protein sequence: CASNSGATDT. The whole CDR3 sequence is CASNSGATDTQYF.

On this clone: The observed sequence ends 3 residues before the CDR3 terminus, with the missing tail filled in from the germline J gene. This chain uses TRBV7-3 with TRBJ1-1, with TRBD1 identical over 8 bases. CDR1 and CDR2 from the germline V gene are SGHTA and FQGTGA. Trimming at V came to 5 bases and at J to 4 bases, leaving 6 bases not matched to a gene. The CDR3 extends over 14 amino acids. This CDR3 is CASSPSGGLTEAFF. The sequenced CDR3 bases are TGTGCCAGCAGCCCTTCAGGGGGCCTCACTGAA.

With respect to this clone: The read comes to an end 3 residues before the CDR3 does, leaving the germline J gene to fill in the end. This chain connects TRBV2 to TRBJ1-4; no clear D. CDR1 SNHLY and CDR2 FYNNEI come from the germline V gene. CDR3 length: 16 amino acids. The DNA read from the CDR3 is TGTGCCAGCAGTGATGGGCGGGGTACCTATAATTCACCA. Its protein product is CASSDGRGTYNSP. The whole CDR3 is CASSDGRGTYNSPLFF.

Notes on this clone: Coverage ceases 3 residues before the CDR3 finishes, and the germline J gene fills in the end. The rearrangement uses TRBV20-1 and TRBJ1-2; 10 positions agree with TRBD1. The CDR3 has 14 amino acids. V shed 1 base, J shed 3 bases, and the junction held 2 bases outside the gene matches. From germline, CDR1 is DFQATT and CDR2 SNEGSKA (reference sequence). Partial CDR3 DNA: TGCAGTGCTAGAGGGACAGGGGGTTACTATGGC. Translated: CSARGTGGYYG. The entire CDR3 protein is CSARGTGGYYGYTF.

A remark on this clone: The CDR3 end is not reached by the read, which stops 3 residues before it; the germline J gene fills it in. The chain carries TRBV5-1 and TRBJ1-2; D is perhaps TRBD1 (6 bases). Germline V gene lookup returns CDR1 SGHRS and CDR2 YFSETQ. The CDR3 has 14 amino acids. This CDR3 is CASSLGEQGGGYTF. The covered CDR3 bases are TGCGCCAGCAGCTTGGGGGAACAGGGAGGCGGC.

To note about this clone: The CDR3 end falls 3 residues outside the read, so it is completed with the germline J gene. The V call is TRBV7-2, the J call TRBJ2-3, with no clear D. Trimming stripped 5 bases from V and 2 bases from J, with 11 bases between. Germline V gene sequence: CDR1 SGHTA, CDR2 FQGNSA. The CDR3 is made up of 14 amino acids. The sequenced CDR3 bases are TGTGCCAGCAGCCGTGACTTAATCACAGATACG. As protein: CASSRDLITDT. The complete CDR3 sequence is CASSRDLITDTQYF.

Comment on this clone: The read gets to within 3 residues of the CDR3 end, and the germline J gene fills in the rest. The chain combines TRBV20-1 with TRBJ2-3; 8 bases agree with TRBD1. The ends lost 7 bases at V and 2 bases at J; junction bases unmatched: 5. Germline CDR1 is DFQATT and CDR2 is SNEGSKA (reference sequence). The CDR3 has 13 residues. The CDR3 DNA, read in part, is TGCAGTGTTACAGGGGGGCCCACAGATACG. It is translated as CSVTGGPTDT. The CDR3 as a whole reads CSVTGGPTDTQYF.

The CDR3 sequence is CASSEYAGGGETQYF. The sequenced part of the CDR3 DNA is TGTGCCAGCAGTGAATATGCAGGGGGCGGAGAGACG. This chain connects TRBV2 to TRBJ2-3, with TRBD1 identical over 8 bases. The missing CDR3 end, 3 residues past where the read stops, is filled in from the germline J gene. In germline, CDR1 is SNHLY, CDR2 FYNNEI. The CDR3 runs to 15 residues.

Notes on this clone: The read comes to an end 3 residues before the CDR3 does, leaving the germline J gene to fill in the end. V gene TRBV7-9 combines with J gene TRBJ1-2; D is unresolved. This CDR3 contains 12 residues. Germline V CDR1 and CDR2: SEHNR, FQNEAQ (reference sequence). This CDR3 is CASSAGSSDYTF. Partial CDR3 DNA: TGTGCCAGCAGCGCGGGGTCCTCCGAC.

Concerning this clone: The sequence runs out 3 residues before the end of the CDR3; the remainder is reconstructed from the germline J gene. The chain combines TRBV4-1 with TRBJ1-4, with D possibly being TRBD1 (6 bases). Trimming removed 4 bases from V and 4 bases from J, with 16 bases in between. The CDR3 is made up of 16 amino acids. From germline, CDR1 is MGHRA and CDR2 YSYEKL. The CDR3 DNA, read in part, is TGCGCCAGCAGCCGCCAAGGACAGTGGGGTAATGAAAAA. It yields the protein CASSRQGQWGNEK. The full CDR3 is CASSRQGQWGNEKLFF.

Worth noting for this clone: The read stops 3 residues short of the end of the CDR3; the missing end is completed from the germline J gene. This chain connects TRBV30 to TRBJ2-7, with D possibly TRBD1 on 6 matching bases. Germline loops: CDR1 GTSNPN, CDR2 SVGIG (reference sequence). Trimming shortened V by 3 bases and J by 6 bases, and 15 bases separated the two germline ends. The CDR3 is made up of 13 amino acids. Incomplete CDR3 DNA: TGTGCCTGGAGCTACGCACAGGGTCGCGAG. Translation: CAWSYAQGRE. The complete CDR3 protein is CAWSYAQGREQYF.

A word on this clone: The read gets to within 3 residues of the CDR3 end, and the germline J gene fills in the rest. The V and J genes are TRBV5-1 and TRBJ2-1, with 9 positions matching TRBD2. The CDR3 totals 14 residues. Trimming removed 2 bases from V and 9 bases from J; junction bases left unmatched: 6. Germline CDR1 and CDR2: SGHRS and YFSETQ. Partial CDR3 DNA: TGCGCCAGCAGCTTCGCGGGAGGGCCGGGTGAG. Amino acids: CASSFAGGPGE. The CDR3 in its entirety is CASSFAGGPGEQFF. Full variable domain (rest looked up from reference TRBV5-1 and TRBJ2-1): KAGVTQTPRYLIKTRGQQVTLSCSPISGHRSVSWYQQTPGQGLQFLFEYFSETQRNKGNFPGRFSGRQFSNSRSEMNVSTLELGDSALYLCASSFAGGPGEQFFGPGTRLTVL.

In regard to this clone: The read is 3 residues too short to cover the CDR3 end, so that end is filled in from the germline J gene. The rearrangement joins TRBV18 to TRBJ2-7; no definite D call. This CDR3 contains 12 residues. Trimming stripped 4 bases from V and 0 bases from J, with 4 bases between. Germline V gene data show CDR1 as KGHSH and CDR2 as LQKENI. The sequenced CDR3 bases are TGTGCCAGCTCACTATCCTCCTACGAG. Its translation is CASSLSSYE. The whole CDR3 reads CASSLSSYEQYF.

Turning to this clone: Read coverage stops 3 residues before the CDR3 terminus; the germline J gene supplies the remainder. The genes are TRBV7-8 and TRBJ1-4; D remains ambiguous. Germline V gene sequence: CDR1 SGHVS, CDR2 FQNEAQ. The CDR3 is 13 residues long. Trimming removed 5 bases at V and 4 bases at J, with 8 bases between. CDR3 DNA (partial): TGTGCCAGCAGCCCAAGGGTTAATGAAAAA. Residues: CASSPRVNEK. The complete CDR3 reads CASSPRVNEKLFF.

Of note for this clone: The read stops 3 residues short of the end of the CDR3; the missing end is completed from the germline J gene. The chain couples TRBV10-3 to TRBJ1-1, with D maybe TRBD1 (6 bases). V lost 6 bases, J lost 2 bases, and 19 bases lay in between. CDR3 length: 16 amino acids. CDR1 is ENHRY, CDR2 SYGVKD, per germline. The CDR3 region is CAISEGRGRGNTEAFF. The CDR3 DNA, read in part, is TGTGCCATCAGCGAAGGACGGGGCAGGGGCAACACTGAA.

Concerning this clone itself: The read finishes 3 residues shy of the CDR3 end, and the germline J gene is used to complete it. J is TRBJ1-1 and V is TRBV30; 8 positions agree with TRBD1. From germline, CDR1 is GTSNPN and CDR2 SVGIG (reference sequence). V was pared by 0 bases and J by 3 bases, with 9 bases of the junction left unmatched. CDR3 length equals 16 residues. The DNA read from the CDR3 is TGTGCCTGGAGTGTCAGGCAGGGGGCCATCGACACTGAA. Its protein is CAWSVRQGAIDTE. From start to end, the CDR3 is CAWSVRQGAIDTEAFF.

Details on this clone: The read falls 3 residues short of the CDR3 end, and the missing part is taken from the germline J gene. The chain is built from TRBV18 and TRBJ2-1; the match to TRBD2 covers 11 bases. Germline CDR1 KGHSH, CDR2 LQKENI. V shed 6 bases, J shed 8 bases, and the junction held 6 bases outside the gene matches. This CDR3 contains 14 residues. CDR3 DNA, as far as it was read: TGTGCCAGCTCTCCTACTAGCGGGAGTTATGAG. It yields the protein CASSPTSGSYE. The whole CDR3 reads CASSPTSGSYEQFF.

Note on this clone: The read stops 3 residues short of the end of the CDR3; the missing end is completed from the germline J gene. V is TRBV18 and J is TRBJ2-2, with 12 nucleotides matching TRBD2. From germline, CDR1 is KGHSH and CDR2 LQKENI. CDR3 size: 20 residues. The V and J ends lost 2 bases and 3 bases, in that order; junction bases with no gene match: 13. CDR3 bases read: TGTGCCAGCTCACCATACACACTAGCGGGAGGACCCCCGCACACCGGGGAG. Translation gives CASSPYTLAGGPPHTGE. The CDR3 reads in full as CASSPYTLAGGPPHTGELFF.